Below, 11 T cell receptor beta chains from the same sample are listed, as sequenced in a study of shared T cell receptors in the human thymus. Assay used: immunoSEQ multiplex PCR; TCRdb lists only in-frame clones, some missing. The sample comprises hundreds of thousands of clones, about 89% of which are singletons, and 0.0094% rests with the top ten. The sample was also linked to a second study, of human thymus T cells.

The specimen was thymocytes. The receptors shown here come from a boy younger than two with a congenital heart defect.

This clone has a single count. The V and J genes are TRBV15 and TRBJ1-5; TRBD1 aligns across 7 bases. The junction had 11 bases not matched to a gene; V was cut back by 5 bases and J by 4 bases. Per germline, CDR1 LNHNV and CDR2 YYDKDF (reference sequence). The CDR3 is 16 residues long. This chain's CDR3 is CATSPPGQKSNQPQHF. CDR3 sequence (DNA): TGTGCCACCAGCCCCCCGGGACAGAAGTCAAATCAGCCCCAGCATTTT.

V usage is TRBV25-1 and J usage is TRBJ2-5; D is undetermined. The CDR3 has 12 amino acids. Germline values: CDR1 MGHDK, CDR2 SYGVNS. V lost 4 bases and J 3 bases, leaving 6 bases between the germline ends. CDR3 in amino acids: CASSGEEETQYF. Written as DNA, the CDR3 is TGTGCCAGCAGTGGCGAAGAAGAGACCCAGTACTTC.

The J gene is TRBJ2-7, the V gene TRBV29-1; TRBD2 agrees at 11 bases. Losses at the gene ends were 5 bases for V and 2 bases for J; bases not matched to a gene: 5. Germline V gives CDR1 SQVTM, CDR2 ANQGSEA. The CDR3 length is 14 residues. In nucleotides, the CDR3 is TGCAGCGTTAGCGGGACTAGCGGAACCTACGAGCAGTACTTC. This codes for CSVSGTSGTYEQYF.

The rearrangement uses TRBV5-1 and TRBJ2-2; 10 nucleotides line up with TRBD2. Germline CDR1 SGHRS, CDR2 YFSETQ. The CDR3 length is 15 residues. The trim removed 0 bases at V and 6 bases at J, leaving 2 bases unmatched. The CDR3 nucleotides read TGCGCCAGCAGCTTGGGGGGGACTAGCGCCGGGGAGCTGTTTTTT. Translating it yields CASSLGGTSAGELFF.

CDR3 region: CASGGQRLYGYTF. CDR3 nucleotides: TGTGCCAGCGGTGGACAGAGACTCTATGGCTACACCTTC. The chain links TRBV5-4 to TRBJ1-2, with D perhaps TRBD1 (6 bases). The CDR3 contains 13 residues. Trimming took off 7 bases at V and 4 bases at J, with 14 bases between the two ends. From germline, CDR1 is SGHNT and CDR2 YYREEE (reference sequence).

The CDR3, as DNA: TGTGCCAGCAGCTTGAACAGGACCACTGGCTACACCTTC. Translated: CASSLNRTTGYTF. This sequence joins TRBV5-4 and TRBJ1-2; weak D call: TRBD1 (5 bases). The V end was cut by 1 base, the J end by 7 bases, with 11 bases between. Germline V lookup: CDR1 SGHNT, CDR2 YYREEE (reference sequence). This CDR3 is built from 13 residues.

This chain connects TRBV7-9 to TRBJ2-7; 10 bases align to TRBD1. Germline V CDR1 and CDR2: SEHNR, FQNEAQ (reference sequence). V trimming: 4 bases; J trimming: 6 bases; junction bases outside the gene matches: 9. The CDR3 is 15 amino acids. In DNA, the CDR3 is TGTGCCAGCAGCTGGTGGGACAGGGGTGACGGCGAGCAGTACTTC. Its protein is CASSWWDRGDGEQYF.

For the CDR3, the DNA is TGCGCCAGCAGCCAAGAAGGACAGGGGAGGAACATTCAGTACTTC. This codes for CASSQEGQGRNIQYF. The chain couples TRBV4-1 to TRBJ2-4; 9 positions match TRBD1. Unmatched junction bases numbered 4, after V lost 0 bases and J lost 7 bases. Germline CDR1 and CDR2: MGHRA and YSYEKL. This CDR3 comprises 15 residues.

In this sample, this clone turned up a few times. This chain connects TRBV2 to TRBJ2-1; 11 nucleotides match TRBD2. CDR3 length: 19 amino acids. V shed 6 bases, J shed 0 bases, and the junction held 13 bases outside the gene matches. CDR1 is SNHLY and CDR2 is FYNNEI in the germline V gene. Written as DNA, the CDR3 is TGTGCCAGCAGCGGAAAGGGACTAGCGGCACCAAGCTCCTACAATGAGCAGTTCTTC. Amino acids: CASSGKGLAAPSSYNEQFF.

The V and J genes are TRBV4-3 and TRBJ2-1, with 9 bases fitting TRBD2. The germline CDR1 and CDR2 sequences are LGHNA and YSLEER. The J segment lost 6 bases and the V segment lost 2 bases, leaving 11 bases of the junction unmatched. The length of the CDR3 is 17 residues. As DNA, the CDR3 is TGCGCCAGCAGCCAAACCTCGAGCGGGAGGTATGCCAATGAGCAGTTCTTC. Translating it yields CASSQTSSGRYANEQFF.

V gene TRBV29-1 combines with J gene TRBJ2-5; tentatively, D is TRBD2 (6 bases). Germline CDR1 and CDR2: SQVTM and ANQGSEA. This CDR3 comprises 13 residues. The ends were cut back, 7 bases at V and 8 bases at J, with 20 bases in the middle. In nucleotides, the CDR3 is TGCAGCGGGGTGGGACTCTCACTTCCCACCCAGTACTTC. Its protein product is CSGVGLSLPTQYF.